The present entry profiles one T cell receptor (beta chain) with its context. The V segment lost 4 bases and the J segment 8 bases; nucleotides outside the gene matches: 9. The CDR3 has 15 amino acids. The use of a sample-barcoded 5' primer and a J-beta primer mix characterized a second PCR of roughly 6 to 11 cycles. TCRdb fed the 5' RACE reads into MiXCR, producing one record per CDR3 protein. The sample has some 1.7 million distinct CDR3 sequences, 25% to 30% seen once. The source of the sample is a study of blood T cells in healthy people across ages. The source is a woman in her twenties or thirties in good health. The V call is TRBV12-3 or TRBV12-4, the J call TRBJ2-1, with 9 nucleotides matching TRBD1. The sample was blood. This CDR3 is CASSSYRGRIHEQFF. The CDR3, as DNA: TGTGCCAGCAGTTCTTACAGGGGGCGAATTCATGAGCAGTTCTTC.